This paragraph reports one T cell receptor (beta chain). Antigen specificity is unknown. This specimen belongs to a study of OX40 agonist ivuxolimab in advanced cancers. Study observations and caveats: The study did not work out the antigen specificity of the expanded peripheral T cells.

Assay: immunoSEQ multiplex PCR; the TCRdb copy retains only in-frame clones and omits some. Among around 65,000 clones listed, approximately 89% were seen once. Germline CDR1 reads SSHAT; CDR2 reads FNYEAQ (reference sequence). The CDR3 totals 15 residues. Trimming cost V 6 bases and J 8 bases, with 23 bases left between them. This chain connects TRBV7-7 to TRBJ2-7; tentatively, D is TRBD1 or TRBD2 (6 bases each). This TCR was sampled from an adult with an advanced solid tumor such as melanoma, head and neck, liver or kidney cancer. The sequenced sample was CD4+ or CD8+ T cells sorted from blood, obtained in a trial of the OX40 agonist ivuxolimab. CDR3: CASSRGSGDTEKQYF. The DNA for the CDR3 is TGTGCCAGCAGTAGGGGGTCGGGGGACACAGAAAAGCAGTACTTC.